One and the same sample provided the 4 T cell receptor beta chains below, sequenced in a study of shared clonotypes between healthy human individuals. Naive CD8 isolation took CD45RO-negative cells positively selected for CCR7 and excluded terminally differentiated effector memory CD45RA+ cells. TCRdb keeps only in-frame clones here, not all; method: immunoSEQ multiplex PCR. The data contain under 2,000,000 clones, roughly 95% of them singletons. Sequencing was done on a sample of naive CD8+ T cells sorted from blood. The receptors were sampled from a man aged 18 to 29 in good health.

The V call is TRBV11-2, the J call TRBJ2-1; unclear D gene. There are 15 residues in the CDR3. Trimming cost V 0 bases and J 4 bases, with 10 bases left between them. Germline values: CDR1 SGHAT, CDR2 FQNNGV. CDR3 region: CASSLDLDPYNEQFF. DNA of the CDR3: TGTGCCAGCAGCTTAGACCTAGATCCTTACAATGAGCAGTTCTTC. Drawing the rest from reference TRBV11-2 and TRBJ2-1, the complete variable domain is EAGVAQSPRYKIIEKRQSVAFWCNPISGHATLYWYQQILGQGPKLLIQFQNNGVVDDSQLPKDRFSAERLKGVDSTLKIQPAKLEDSAVYLCASSLDLDPYNEQFFGPGTRLTVL.

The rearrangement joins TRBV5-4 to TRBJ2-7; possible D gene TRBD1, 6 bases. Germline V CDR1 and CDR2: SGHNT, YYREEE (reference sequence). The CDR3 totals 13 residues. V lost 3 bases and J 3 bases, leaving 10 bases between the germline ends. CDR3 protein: CASSSRDIYEQYF. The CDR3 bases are TGTGCCAGCAGCTCCCGGGACATCTACGAGCAGTACTTC.

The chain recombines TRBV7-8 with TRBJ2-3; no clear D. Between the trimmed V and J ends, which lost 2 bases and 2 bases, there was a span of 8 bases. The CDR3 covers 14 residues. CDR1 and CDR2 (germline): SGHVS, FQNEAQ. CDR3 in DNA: TGTGCCAGCAGCTTATGGGGATACACAGATACGCAGTATTTT. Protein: CASSLWGYTDTQYF. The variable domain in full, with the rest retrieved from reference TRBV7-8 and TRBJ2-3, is GAGVSQSPRYKVAKRGQDVALRCDPISGHVSLFWYQQALGQGPEFLTYFQNEAQLDKSGLPSDRFFAERPEGSVSTLKIQRTQQEDSAVYLCASSLWGYTDTQYFGPGTRLTVL.

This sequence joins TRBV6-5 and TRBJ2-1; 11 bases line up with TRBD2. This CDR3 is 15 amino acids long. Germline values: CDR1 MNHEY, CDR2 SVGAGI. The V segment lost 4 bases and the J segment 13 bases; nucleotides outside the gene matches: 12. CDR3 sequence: CASSSGLADTPDQFF. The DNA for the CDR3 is TGTGCCAGCAGTTCGGGACTAGCGGATACCCCCGACCAGTTCTTC.